This T cell receptor beta chain emerged from a study of CD8 T cells in ankylosing spondylitis (dated by TCRdb to 2017 to 2019). Context from the whole study: T cell receptor beta repertoires were profiled in healthy donors and ankylosing spondylitis patients so that disease-linked TCR variants could be found. The full study cohort was made up of about two dozen ankylosing spondylitis patients and 108 healthy donors. Peripheral blood samples were taken, and synovial fluid was additionally collected from ankylosing spondylitis patients.

V lost 7 bases and J lost 7 bases, and the count of bases not matched to a germline gene is 9. Counted from cysteine to phenylalanine, this CDR3 has 13 amino acids. CDR3 DNA only is kept here, 39 bases in frame from base 1. The sample was run on an Illumina HiSeq 2500. TCR beta libraries were prepared by quantitative 5'-RACE with molecular barcodes. Per the original workflow: To identify disease-linked TCR variants, a new computational method was used, one built on a probabilistic model of VDJ rearrangement. TCRdb handled the public reads itself, with Q25 trimming in fastp and clone calling in MiXCR, and kept productive beta chains. Each record represents a unique CDR3 protein, reported with the most common genes and DNA among its rows. The V and J calls were not made by the authors but by TCRdb's processing. The sample includes 25,000 to 40,000 distinct CDR3 sequences, with about 7.2% observed a single time. The ten biggest clones cover 10% to 13% of the sample.

Results the study describes overall, beyond this receptor: The disease-linked clones had a CD8+ phenotype and were found at relatively low frequencies in peripheral blood. Blood from ankylosing spondylitis patients appeared to be characterized by a TCR beta motif made up of 8 or 9 highly homologous amino acid variants. Some of the motif variants had been reported before in the synovial fluid and blood of reactive arthritis patients, a finding that suggests common disease-initiation mechanisms. The disease-linked clones were reported to be significantly enriched in matched synovial fluid samples from ankylosing spondylitis patients.

The sample holds a few counts of this clonotype. Its antigen has not been determined. Base qualities are not recorded, but no much larger clone differs from it by a single base. This sequence was found in a male donor with ankylosing spondylitis or in good health (not recorded which). The sequencing input was blood, either unsorted or a sorted T cell fraction (not recorded which). The chain is assembled from TRBV12-3 or TRBV12-4 and TRBJ2-7; 8 junctional bases match TRBD1. The CDR3 amino acid sequence is: CASTQDRAGEQYF. The nucleotides are TGTGCCAGCACCCAGGACAGGGCGGGGGAGCAGTACTTC.